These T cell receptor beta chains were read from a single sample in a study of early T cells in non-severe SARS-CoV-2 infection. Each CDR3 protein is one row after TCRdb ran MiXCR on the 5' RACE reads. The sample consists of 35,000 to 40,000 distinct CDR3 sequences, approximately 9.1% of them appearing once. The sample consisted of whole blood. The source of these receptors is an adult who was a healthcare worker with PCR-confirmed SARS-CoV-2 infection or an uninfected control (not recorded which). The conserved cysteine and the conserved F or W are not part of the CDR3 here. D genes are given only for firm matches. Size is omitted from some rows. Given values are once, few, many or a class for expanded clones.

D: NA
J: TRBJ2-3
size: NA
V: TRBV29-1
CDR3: SLTQVGADTQY

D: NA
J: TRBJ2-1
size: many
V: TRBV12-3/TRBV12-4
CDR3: ASSFRFTSYNEQF

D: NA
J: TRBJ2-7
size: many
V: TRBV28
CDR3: ASTHYQDTYEQY

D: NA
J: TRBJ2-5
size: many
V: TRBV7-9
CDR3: ASSLQGPGETQY

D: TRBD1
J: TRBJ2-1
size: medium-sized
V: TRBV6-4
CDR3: ASSPGQGGYNEQF

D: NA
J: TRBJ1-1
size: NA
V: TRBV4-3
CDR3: ASSQELGTLNTEAF

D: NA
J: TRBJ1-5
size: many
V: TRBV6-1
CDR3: ASRRYRDSNQPQH

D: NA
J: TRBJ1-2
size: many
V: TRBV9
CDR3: ASSAVALRGLKNGYT

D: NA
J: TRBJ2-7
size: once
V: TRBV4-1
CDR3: ASSQVGSYEQY

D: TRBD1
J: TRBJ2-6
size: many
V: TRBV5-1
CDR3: ASSFNRDRTSGANVLT

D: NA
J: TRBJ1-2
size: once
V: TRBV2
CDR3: ASRPFLAGYT

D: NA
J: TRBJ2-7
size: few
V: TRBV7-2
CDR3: ASSFTPSGNEQY

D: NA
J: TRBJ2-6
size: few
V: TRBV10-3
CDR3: AISRDPNYSGANVLT

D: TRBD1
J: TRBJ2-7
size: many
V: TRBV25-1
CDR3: ASSGWDSPYEQY

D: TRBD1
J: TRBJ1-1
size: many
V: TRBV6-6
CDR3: ASSYIPRGQGDTEAF

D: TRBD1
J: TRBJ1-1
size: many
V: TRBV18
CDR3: ASSRDRETTEAF

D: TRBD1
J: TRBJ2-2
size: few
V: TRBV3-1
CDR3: ASSQGGTGGTGELF

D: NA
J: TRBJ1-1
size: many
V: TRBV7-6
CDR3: ASSPAGTLNTEAF

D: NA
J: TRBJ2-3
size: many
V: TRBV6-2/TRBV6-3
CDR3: ASSRGLGTDTQY

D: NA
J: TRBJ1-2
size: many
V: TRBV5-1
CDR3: ASSLEEATIYGYT

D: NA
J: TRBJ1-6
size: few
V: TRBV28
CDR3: ASSPSTGNNSPLH

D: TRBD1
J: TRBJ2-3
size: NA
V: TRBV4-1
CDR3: ASSQDLGRGHADTQY

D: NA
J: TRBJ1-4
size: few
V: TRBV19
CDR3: ASDSWGEKLF

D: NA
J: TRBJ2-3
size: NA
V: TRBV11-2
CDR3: ASSLVGTSTDTQY

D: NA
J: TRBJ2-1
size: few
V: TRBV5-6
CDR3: ASSLLAYEQF

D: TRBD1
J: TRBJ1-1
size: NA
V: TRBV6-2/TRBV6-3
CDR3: ASRRTGFEAF

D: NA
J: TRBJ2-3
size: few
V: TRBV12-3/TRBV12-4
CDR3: ASSTDILPSTDTQY

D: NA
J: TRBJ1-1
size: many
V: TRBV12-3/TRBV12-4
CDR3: ASSFQGLNTEAF

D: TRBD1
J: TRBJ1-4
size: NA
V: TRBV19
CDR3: ASLHRDRARSEKLF